This paragraph reports one TCR beta chain. The target antigen is unknown. Germline lookup yields CDR1 MNHEY and CDR2 SVGEGT. The CDR3 contains 20 residues. Tens of thousands of genome equivalents of blood DNA were amplified for TRB. TRB rearrangements were amplified by touch-down multiplex PCR with mixed TRB-A/B primers. TCRdb re-called the multiplex PCR reads and shows each CDR3 protein once, DNA omitted. The listing records about 12,000 distinct CDR3 sequences. This sample is drawn from a study of T cell clusters in autoimmune cytopenias. Points from the study as a whole: No cluster-lack signature appeared between secondary cytopenia and chronic lymphocytic leukemia patients, apparently due to lymphoma masking. TRB repertoire shifts in secondary cytopenia and chronic lymphocytic leukemia mostly reflected lymphoma, not autoimmunity. Healthy donors had approximately 3.3-fold more exclusive TRB clusters than active autoimmune hepatitis patients.

A further study also used this sample, focusing on T cell repertoires in aging, cancer and after chemotherapy.

The receptor was isolated from a human donor in good health. Source material: peripheral blood. The genes are TRBV6-2 or TRBV6-3 and TRBJ2-6; TCRdb's D call, TRBD1, is unchecked because there is no DNA. The CDR3 loop is CASSRGDRSTWLSGANVLTF.